Sequencing of this T cell receptor (beta chain) was carried out in a study of T cell responses to AZD1222 COVID-19 vaccine (dated by TCRdb to the early 2020s). For context, the study as a whole: TCR sequencing was performed for roughly 250 trial participants, of whom some 200 were given two doses of AZD1222 and about 25 were given two doses of MenACWY control vaccine. Trial participants were enrolled by age into 18-55, 56-69 and 70-plus year subgroups, with roughly 160, 29 and 62 TCR-sequenced participants respectively.

The CDR3 regions of human TCRbeta chains were subjected to immunosequencing. The source study handled its data this way. TCRs in the repertoires were compared against a reference library of SARS-CoV-2-specific TCRs that had been generated with the MIRA antigen-specificity platform. Breadth was defined as the fraction of unique TCRs that were SARS-CoV-2-associated. Depth was defined as the fraction of total T cells that were SARS-CoV-2-associated. Using the MIRA data, each spike-specific TCR was assigned both to the spike region to which the TCR was reactive and to a CD4 or CD8 class. Log10-transformed breadth and depth values were compared by one-way ANOVA with Sidak's multiple comparisons tests. TCRdb took this table from immuneACCESS and kept in-frame rearrangements with V and J called. Such tables lack part of the clones; where checked against another copy, unresolved V genes explain under half of the gap, and the rest is unexplained. V, J and clone size were drawn from that table, and D and trimming were deduced from the DNA. The sample profile shows about 150,000 clones; roughly 85% of them were found once. The ten biggest clones cover more than 7.5% of the sample.

What the study reported, not specific to this receptor: The 56-69-year group was small, and its depth increase did not reach significance, likely because of low power. The vaccine-associated CD4 TCRs covered the entire spike protein, and the dominant responses fell in regions 160-218 and 743-854. Conclusions about previously exposed vaccinees are limited because only six or seven AZD1222 recipients were SARS-CoV-2 seropositive at baseline. Most participants were white British and females outnumbered males, and the authors suggested that clonal diversity may have been underestimated. Because no samples from the day 14 peak response were available, repertoires could be characterized only after the peak T cell response. Nearly half of unique spike-specific TCRs reportedly recognized epitopes outside regions mutated in the B.1.351 and B.1.1.7 variants. A significant rise in spike-specific TCR breadth and depth was observed after two AZD1222 doses relative to day 0 and relative to MenACWY recipients.

In the case of this clone: Its specific antigen is unknown. Base quality data are lacking; no much larger clone is found one base away. This sample includes further DNA sequences coding for the same CDR3.

V loses 2 bases of germline sequence and J loses 3 bases, and the interval between the two ends is 9 bases. CDR1 and CDR2 were assigned from the germline V gene as SGHRS and YFSETQ. The CDR3 goes from the cysteine to the phenylalanine over 14 residues. Only the CDR3 part of the read is kept: 42 bases, read in frame from the first base. Interpreted using the paper, the time point label stands for: about 28 days (+/-7) after the second vaccine dose. The treatment or condition tag for this specimen amounts to: meningococcal conjugate vaccine given as trial control. Vaccinee samples came from UK trials COV001 and COV002, including a single-blind randomized controlled phase 2/3 trial of AZD1222 (ChAdOx1 nCoV-19) in healthy adults. Trial participant PBMC samples were collected at day 0 and day 28 after the second dose for TCRbeta chain sequencing.

The source material was peripheral blood, sampled 28 days after the second dose of the MenACWY control vaccine. The source is an adult who received the MenACWY meningococcal vaccine as a control. The rearrangement combines TRBV5-1 with TRBJ1-3, with the D gene not clear enough to name. The DNA is as follows: TGCGCCAGCAGCTTAGCGGGGTATGGAAACACCATATATTTT. Its translation is CASSLAGYGNTIYF.